This TCR beta chain was sequenced for a study of CD8 T cells in Susac syndrome. Study-level points and caveats: Individuals included in the TCR sequencing and HLA analysis were acknowledged by the study to be relatively few in number.

CD8+ and CD4+ T cells taken from blood had their TCR beta sequenced. TEMRA cells underwent FACS enrichment and CD8+ and CD4+ T cells underwent negative isolation. There are 14 residues in the CDR3. J was trimmed by 4 bases and V by 4 bases; bases with no gene match: 2. CDR1 and CDR2 from the germline V gene are SEHNR and FQNEAQ (reference sequence). The RNA input was about 0.5 to 1 ug, and it was reverse transcribed with random hexamers. immunoSEQ multiplex PCR amplified TCR beta CDR3 across 54 Vbeta, 13 Jbeta. TCRdb recomputed calls from the immunoSEQ multiplex PCR reads with MiXCR, one row per CDR3 protein. The sample comprises some 200,000 distinct CDR3 sequences, about 94% of which are singletons, and less than 0.15% rests with the top ten. The table lists this clonotype with a count of one. The antigen remains undetermined.

The TCR sequence derives from a human donor with multiple sclerosis. The sample was CD8+ T cells from PBMCs. This chain uses TRBV7-9 with TRBJ2-2; 8 positions match TRBD1. This CDR3 reads CASSWTGFTGELFF. The CDR3 coding sequence is TGTGCCAGCAGCTGGACAGGGTTCACCGGGGAGCTGTTTTTT.